The following is a T cell receptor beta chain sequence with its context. Its antigen is undetermined. This specimen belongs to a study of T-cell memory formation after mild COVID-19. V was clipped by 4 bases and J by 0 bases, with 6 bases between them. The CDR3 totals 13 residues. Germline-derived CDR1 and CDR2 are MNHEY and SMNVEV (reference sequence). Findings of the study overall: The study detected some responding clones in pre-infection memory, suggesting cross-reactive memory joined. Clones that shrank (day 15 to 85) were balanced CD4/CD8, whereas later expanders leaned CD4+. Those CD4+ clones that contracted were mainly in CM and EM (CD8+ ones in EMRA).

Libraries for TCRalpha and TCRbeta carried sample barcodes and unique molecular identifiers via 5'RACE. TCRdb ran MiXCR on the 5' RACE reads and lists one entry per CDR3 protein. The sample lists 80,000 to 130,000 distinct CDR3 sequences, around 10% seen once, with approximately 39% in the top ten. The chain recombines TRBV27 with TRBJ1-1; D is ambiguous. This receptor was obtained from a man aged 18 to 29 who had mild COVID-19 (a few samples of this study predate the infection). Cell type and time point are not known. The sample consisted of PBMCs or a T cell subset sorted from them (not recorded which). The CDR3, as DNA: TGTGCCAGCAGTTCGACACTGAACACTGAAGCTTTCTTT. It specifies CASSSTLNTEAFF.